This entry is about one T cell receptor beta chain. Libraries were prepared by immunoSEQ multiplex PCR; TCRdb keeps only in-frame clonotypes and omits some of them. Here the sample spans over 95,000 clones, 65% to 80% being singletons. This entry comes from a study of radiotherapy plus CTLA-4 blockade in lung cancer. With 8 bases removed from V and 5 bases from J, the gap between germline ends came to 15 bases. CDR1 is MNHNY, CDR2 SVGAGI, per germline (reference sequence). The CDR3 is made up of 13 amino acids. The sample here was peripheral blood, taken from a patient treated with radiotherapy plus ipilimumab. This TCR was sampled from a human donor with non-small cell lung cancer who had a partial response to radiotherapy plus ipilimumab. Some clones in this sample may be carry-over from other donors' samples. J is TRBJ1-1 and V is TRBV6-6; D might be TRBD1 (5 bases). Written as DNA, the CDR3 is TGTGCCAGCCGATGGGACTGGGATACTGAAGCTTTCTTT. Residues: CASRWDWDTEAFF.